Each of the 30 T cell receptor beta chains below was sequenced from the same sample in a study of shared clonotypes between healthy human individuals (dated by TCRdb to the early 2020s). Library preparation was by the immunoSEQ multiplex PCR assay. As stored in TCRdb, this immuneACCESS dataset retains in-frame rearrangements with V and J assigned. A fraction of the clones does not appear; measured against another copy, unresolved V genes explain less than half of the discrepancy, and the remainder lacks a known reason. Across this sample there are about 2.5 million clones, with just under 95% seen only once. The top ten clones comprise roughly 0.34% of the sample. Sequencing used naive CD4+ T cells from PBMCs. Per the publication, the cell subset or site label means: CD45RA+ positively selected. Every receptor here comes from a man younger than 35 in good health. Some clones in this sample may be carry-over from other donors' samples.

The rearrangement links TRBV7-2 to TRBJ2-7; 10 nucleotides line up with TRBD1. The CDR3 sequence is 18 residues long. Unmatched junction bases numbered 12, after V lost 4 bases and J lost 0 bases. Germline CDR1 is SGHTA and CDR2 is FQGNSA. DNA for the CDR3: TGTGCCAGCAGCTCGGAGCTACCACGACAGGGGGCCTCCTACGAGCAGTACTTC. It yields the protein CASSSELPRQGASYEQYF.

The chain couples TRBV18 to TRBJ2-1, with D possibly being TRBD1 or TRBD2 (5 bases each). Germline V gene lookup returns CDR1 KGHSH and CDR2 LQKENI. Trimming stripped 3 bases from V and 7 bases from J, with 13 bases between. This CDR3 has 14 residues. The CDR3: CASSPIGTDNEQFF. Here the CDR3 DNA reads TGTGCCAGCTCACCGATAGGGACCGATAATGAGCAGTTCTTC.

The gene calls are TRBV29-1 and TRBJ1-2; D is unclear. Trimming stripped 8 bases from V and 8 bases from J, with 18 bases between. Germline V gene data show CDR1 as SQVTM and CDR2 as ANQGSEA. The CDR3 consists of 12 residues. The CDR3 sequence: CSPWRSADGYTF. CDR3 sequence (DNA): TGCAGCCCATGGCGTAGTGCTGACGGCTACACCTTC.

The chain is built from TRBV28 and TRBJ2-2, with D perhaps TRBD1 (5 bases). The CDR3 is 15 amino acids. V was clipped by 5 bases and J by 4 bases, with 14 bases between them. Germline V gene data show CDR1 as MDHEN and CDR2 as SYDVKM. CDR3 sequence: CASSRTHRITGELFF. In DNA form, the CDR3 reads TGTGCCAGCAGTAGGACACATCGTATCACCGGGGAGCTGTTTTTT.

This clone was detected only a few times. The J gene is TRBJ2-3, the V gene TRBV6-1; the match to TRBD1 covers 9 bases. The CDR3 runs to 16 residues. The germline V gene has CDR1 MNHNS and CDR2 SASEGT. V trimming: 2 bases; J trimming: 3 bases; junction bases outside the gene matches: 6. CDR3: CASSEPPGQGTDTQYF. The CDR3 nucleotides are TGTGCCAGCAGTGAACCCCCGGGACAGGGAACAGATACGCAGTATTTT.

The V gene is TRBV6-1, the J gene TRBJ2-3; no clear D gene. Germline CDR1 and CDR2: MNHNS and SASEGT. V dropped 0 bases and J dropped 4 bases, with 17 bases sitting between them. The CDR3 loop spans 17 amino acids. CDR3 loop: CASSEALTASKSDTQYF. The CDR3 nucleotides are TGTGCCAGCAGTGAAGCGTTGACTGCCAGTAAGTCAGATACGCAGTATTTT.

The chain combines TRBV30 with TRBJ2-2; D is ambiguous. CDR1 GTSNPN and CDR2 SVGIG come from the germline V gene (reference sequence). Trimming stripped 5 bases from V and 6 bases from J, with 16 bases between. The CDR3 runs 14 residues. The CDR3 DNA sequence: TGTGCCTGGTGCGTGGGTAGCCCACCCGGGGAGCTGTTTTTT. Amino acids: CAWCVGSPPGELFF.

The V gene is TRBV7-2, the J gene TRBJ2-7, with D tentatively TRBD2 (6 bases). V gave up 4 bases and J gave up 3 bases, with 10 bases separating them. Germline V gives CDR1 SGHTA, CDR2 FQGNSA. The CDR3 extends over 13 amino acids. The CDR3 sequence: CASSSPGVYEQYF. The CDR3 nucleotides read TGTGCCAGCAGCTCCCCGGGAGTCTACGAGCAGTACTTC.

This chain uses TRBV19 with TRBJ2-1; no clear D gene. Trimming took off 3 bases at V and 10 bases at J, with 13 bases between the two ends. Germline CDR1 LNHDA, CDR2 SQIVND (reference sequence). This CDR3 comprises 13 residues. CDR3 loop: CASSIVSGVEQFF. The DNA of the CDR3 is TGTGCCAGTAGTATCGTATCTGGCGTAGAGCAGTTCTTC.

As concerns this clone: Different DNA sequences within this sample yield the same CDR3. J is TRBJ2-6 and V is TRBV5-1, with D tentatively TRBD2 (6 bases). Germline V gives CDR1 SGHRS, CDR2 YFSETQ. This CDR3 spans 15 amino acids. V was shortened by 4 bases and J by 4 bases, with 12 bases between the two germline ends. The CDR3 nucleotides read TGCGCCAGCAGCCCGGGGAGGTCCGGGGCCAACGTCCTGACTTTC. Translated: CASSPGRSGANVLTF.

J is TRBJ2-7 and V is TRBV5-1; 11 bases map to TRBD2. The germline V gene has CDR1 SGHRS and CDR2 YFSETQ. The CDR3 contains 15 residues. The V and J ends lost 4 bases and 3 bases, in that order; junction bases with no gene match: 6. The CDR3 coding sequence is TGCGCCAGCAGCGGAACCGGGACTAGCGGCTACGAGCAGTACTTC. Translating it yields CASSGTGTSGYEQYF.

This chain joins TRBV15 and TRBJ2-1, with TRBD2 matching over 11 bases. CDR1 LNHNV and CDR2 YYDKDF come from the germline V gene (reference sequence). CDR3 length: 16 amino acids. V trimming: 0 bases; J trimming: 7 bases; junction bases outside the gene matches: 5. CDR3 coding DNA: TGTGCCACCAGCAGAGATCAGACTAGCGGGATGAATGAGCAGTTCTTC. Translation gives CATSRDQTSGMNEQFF.

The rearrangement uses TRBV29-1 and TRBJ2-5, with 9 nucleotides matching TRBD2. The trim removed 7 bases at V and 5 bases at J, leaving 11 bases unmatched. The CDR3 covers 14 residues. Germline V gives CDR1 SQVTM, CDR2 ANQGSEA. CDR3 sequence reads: CSGTLAGVGETQYF. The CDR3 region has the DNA TGCAGCGGAACCTTAGCGGGAGTTGGTGAGACCCAGTACTTC.

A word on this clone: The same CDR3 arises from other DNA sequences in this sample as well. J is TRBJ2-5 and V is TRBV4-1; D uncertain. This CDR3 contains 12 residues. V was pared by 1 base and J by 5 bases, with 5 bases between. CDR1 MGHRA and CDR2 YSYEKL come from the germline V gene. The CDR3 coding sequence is TGCGCCAGCAGCCAAGTCCGGGAGACCCAGTACTTC. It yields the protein CASSQVRETQYF.

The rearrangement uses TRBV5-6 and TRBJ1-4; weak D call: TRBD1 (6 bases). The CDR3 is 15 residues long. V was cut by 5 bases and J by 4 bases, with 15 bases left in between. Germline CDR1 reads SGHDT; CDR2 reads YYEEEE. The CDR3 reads CASRSSGQYNEKLFF. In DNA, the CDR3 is TGTGCCAGCAGATCCTCAGGACAGTATAATGAAAAACTGTTTTTT.

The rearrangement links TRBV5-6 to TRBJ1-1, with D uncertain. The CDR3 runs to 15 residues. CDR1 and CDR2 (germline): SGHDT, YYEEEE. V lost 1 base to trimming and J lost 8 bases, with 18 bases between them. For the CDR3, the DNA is TGTGCCAGCAGCTTGAGGGCGGACTACGTCCCGGAAGCTTTCTTT. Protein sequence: CASSLRADYVPEAFF. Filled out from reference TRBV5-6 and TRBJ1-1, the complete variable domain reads DAGVTQSPTHLIKTRGQQVTLRCSPKSGHDTVSWYQQALGQGPQFIFQYYEEEERQRGNFPDRFSGHQFPNYSSELNVNALLLGDSALYLCASSLRADYVPEAFFGQGTRLTVV.

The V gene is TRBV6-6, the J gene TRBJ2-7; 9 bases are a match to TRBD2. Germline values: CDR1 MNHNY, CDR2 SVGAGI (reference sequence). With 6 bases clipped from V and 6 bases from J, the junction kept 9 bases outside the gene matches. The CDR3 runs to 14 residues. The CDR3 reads CASRIAGARSEQYF. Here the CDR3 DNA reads TGTGCCAGCAGAATAGCGGGAGCGCGCTCCGAGCAGTACTTC.

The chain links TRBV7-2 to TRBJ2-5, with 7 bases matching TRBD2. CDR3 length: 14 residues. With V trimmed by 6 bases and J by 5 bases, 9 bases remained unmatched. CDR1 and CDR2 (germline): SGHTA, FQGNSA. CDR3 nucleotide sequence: TGTGCCAGCAGGCGGGAGCAGACGCAGGAGACCCAGTACTTC. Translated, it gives CASRREQTQETQYF.

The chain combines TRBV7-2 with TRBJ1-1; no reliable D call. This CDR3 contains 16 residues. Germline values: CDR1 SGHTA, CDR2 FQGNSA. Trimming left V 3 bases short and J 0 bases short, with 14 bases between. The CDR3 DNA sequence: TGTGCCAGCAGCTTGCGGGAGGTCCGTATGAACACTGAAGCTTTCTTT. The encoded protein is CASSLREVRMNTEAFF. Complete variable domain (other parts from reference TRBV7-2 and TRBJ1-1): GAGVSQSPSNKVTEKGKDVELRCDPISGHTALYWYRQSLGQGLEFLIYFQGNSAPDKSGLPSDRFSAERTGGSVSTLTIQRTQQEDSAVYLCASSLREVRMNTEAFFGQGTRLTVV.

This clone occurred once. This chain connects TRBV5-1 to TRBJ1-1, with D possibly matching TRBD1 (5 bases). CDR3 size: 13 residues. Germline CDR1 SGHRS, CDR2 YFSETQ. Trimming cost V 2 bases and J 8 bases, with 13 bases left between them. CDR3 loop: CASSFGVRVEAFF. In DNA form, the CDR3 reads TGCGCCAGCAGCTTTGGGGTCAGGGTCGAAGCTTTCTTT.

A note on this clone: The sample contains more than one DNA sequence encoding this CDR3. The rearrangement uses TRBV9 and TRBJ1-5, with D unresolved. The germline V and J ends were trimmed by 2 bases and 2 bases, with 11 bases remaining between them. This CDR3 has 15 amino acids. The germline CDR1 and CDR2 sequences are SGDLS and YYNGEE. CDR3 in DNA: TGTGCCAGCAGCGTCGAGGACCGGGGCAATCAGCCCCAGCATTTT. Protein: CASSVEDRGNQPQHF.

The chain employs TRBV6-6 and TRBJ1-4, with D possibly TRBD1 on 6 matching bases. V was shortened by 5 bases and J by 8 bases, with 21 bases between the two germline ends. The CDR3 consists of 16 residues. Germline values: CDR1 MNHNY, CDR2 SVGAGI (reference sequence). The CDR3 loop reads CASSRETGSRIEKLFF. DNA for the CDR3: TGTGCCAGCAGTCGCGAGACAGGCTCCAGAATCGAAAAACTGTTTTTT.

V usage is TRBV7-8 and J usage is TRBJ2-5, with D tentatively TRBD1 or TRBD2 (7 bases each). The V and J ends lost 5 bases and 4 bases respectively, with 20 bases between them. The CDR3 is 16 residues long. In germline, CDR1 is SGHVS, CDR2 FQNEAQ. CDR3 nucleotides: TGTGCCAGCAGCCGCAGGGGGGGGCTAAGGGGAGAGACCCAGTACTTC. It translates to CASSRRGGLRGETQYF. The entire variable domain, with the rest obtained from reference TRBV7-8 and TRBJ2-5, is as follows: GAGVSQSPRYKVAKRGQDVALRCDPISGHVSLFWYQQALGQGPEFLTYFQNEAQLDKSGLPSDRFFAERPEGSVSTLKIQRTQQEDSAVYLCASSRRGGLRGETQYFGPGTRLLVL.

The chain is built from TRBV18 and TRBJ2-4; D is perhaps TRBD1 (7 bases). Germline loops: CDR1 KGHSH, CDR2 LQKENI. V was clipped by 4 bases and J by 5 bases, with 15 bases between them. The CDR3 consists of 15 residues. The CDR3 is CASSRGTEQQNIQYF. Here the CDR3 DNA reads TGTGCCAGCTCACGCGGGACAGAGCAACAAAACATTCAGTACTTC.

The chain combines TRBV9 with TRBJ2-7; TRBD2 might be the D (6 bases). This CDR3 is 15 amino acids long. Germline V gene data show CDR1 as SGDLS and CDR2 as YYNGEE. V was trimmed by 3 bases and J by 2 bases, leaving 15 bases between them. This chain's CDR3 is CASSEGIAAAYEQYF. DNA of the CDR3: TGTGCCAGCAGCGAGGGGATAGCGGCCGCCTACGAGCAGTACTTC.

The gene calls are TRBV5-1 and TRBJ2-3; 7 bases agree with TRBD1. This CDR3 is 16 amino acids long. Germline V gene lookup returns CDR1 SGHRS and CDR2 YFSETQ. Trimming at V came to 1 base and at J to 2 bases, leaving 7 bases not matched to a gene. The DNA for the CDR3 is TGCGCCAGCAGCTTGCGGCAGGGGGTTTACACAGATACGCAGTATTTT. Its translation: CASSLRQGVYTDTQYF.

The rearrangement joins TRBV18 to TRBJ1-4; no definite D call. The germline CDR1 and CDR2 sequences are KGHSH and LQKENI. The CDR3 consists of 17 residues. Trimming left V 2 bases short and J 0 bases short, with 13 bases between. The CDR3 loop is CASSPLGRTTTNEKLFF. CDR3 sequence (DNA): TGTGCCAGCTCACCATTGGGCAGGACCACAACTAATGAAAAACTGTTTTTT.

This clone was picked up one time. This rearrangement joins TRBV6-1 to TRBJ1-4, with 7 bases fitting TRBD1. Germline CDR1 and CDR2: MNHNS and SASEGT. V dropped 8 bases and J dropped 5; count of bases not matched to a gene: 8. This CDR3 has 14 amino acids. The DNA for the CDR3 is TGTGCCAGCCAGGGGACAGACCTGAATGAAAAACTGTTTTTT. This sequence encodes CASQGTDLNEKLFF.

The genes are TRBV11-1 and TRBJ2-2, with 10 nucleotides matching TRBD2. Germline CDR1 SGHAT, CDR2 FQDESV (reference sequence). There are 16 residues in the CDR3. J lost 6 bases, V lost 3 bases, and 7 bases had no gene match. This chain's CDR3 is CASSLLAGAIAGELFF. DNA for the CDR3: TGTGCCAGCAGCTTGCTAGCGGGAGCGATAGCCGGGGAGCTGTTTTTT.

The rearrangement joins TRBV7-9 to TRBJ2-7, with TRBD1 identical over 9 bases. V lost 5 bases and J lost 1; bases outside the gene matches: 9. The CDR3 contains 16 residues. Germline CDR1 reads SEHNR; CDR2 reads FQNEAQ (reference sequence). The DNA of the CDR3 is TGTGCCAGCAGCACAAACCCGGGACAGGGATCCTACGAGCAGTACTTC. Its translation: CASSTNPGQGSYEQYF. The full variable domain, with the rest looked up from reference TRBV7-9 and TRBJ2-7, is DTGVSQNPRHKITKRGQNVTFRCDPISEHNRLYWYRQTLGQGPEFLTYFQNEAQLEKSRLLSDRFSAERPKGSFSTLEIQRTEQGDSAMYLCASSTNPGQGSYEQYFGPGTRLTVT.